Listed below are T cell receptor beta chains from one sample, sequenced in a study of control samples from healthy donors and cancer patients. Method: immunoSEQ multiplex PCR; TCRdb's copy keeps in-frame clones and lacks some. The sample records about 110,000 clones, about four fifths being singletons. The sequencing input was blood. These receptors all come from a woman between 50 and 59 years old in good health. CDR3s include the opening cysteine and the closing phenylalanine or tryptophan. D genes are given only for firm matches. Expanded clones are given a class, and other clones once, few, many or no size at all.

J gene	clone size	V gene	D gene	CDR3 protein	CDR3 DNA
TRBJ1-2	.	TRBV12-5	.	CASGSWASGGYGYTF	TGTGCTAGTGGTTCATGGGCCTCCGGAGGCTATGGCTACACCTTC
TRBJ1-2	.	TRBV3-1/TRBV3-2	.	CASSHSGYYGYTF	TGTGCCAGCAGCCATTCGGGTTACTATGGCTACACCTTC
TRBJ1-3	.	TRBV6-5	TRBD1	CASSLGQGGNTIYF	TGTGCCAGCAGCCTCGGACAGGGTGGAAACACCATATATTTT
TRBJ1-1	.	TRBV30	.	CAWSAFARTNDFF	TGTGCCTGGAGTGCATTCGCTCGGACAAATGATTTCTTT
TRBJ2-3	.	TRBV18	TRBD2	CASSRFWEGDTQYF	TGTGCCAGCTCACGGTTCTGGGAGGGAGATACGCAGTATTTT
TRBJ1-6	.	TRBV25-1	.	CASTGMSGLNSPLHF	TGTGCCAGCACCGGAATGTCAGGGTTAAATTCACCCCTCCACTTT
TRBJ1-2	.	TRBV4-1	TRBD1	CASSQDRQGANYGYTF	TGCGCCAGCAGCCAAGATCGGCAGGGGGCTAACTATGGCTACACCTTC
TRBJ1-6	.	TRBV7-9	.	CASSFGVNSPLHF	TGTGCCAGCAGCTTCGGTGTTAATTCACCCCTCCACTTT
TRBJ2-7	.	TRBV28	.	CASRPGTAGSEQYF	TGTGCCAGCAGACCCGGGACAGCGGGCTCCGAGCAGTACTTC
TRBJ2-5	.	TRBV15	.	CATSRGRETQYF	TGTGCCACCAGCAGAGGTCGGGAGACCCAGTACTTC
TRBJ1-1	.	TRBV12-5	.	CASGLASGDTEAFF	TGTGCTAGTGGTTTGGCAAGTGGGGACACTGAAGCTTTCTTT
TRBJ1-1	.	TRBV5-4	.	CASSLALGMNTEAFF	TGTGCCAGCAGCTTGGCTCTGGGGATGAACACTGAAGCTTTCTTT
TRBJ1-6	.	TRBV5-6	TRBD1	CASSSYKDREGSPLHF	TGTGCCAGCAGCTCTTATAAGGACAGGGAAGGTTCACCCCTCCACTTT
TRBJ2-3	.	TRBV7-6	.	CASSLSPFADTQYF	TGTGCCAGCAGCTTAAGCCCCTTTGCAGATACGCAGTATTTT
TRBJ1-2	few	TRBV4-3	.	CASSQGGAGTHGYTF	TGCGCCAGCAGCCAAGGCGGCGCAGGGACCCATGGCTACACCTTC
TRBJ1-5	.	TRBV2	.	CASRPNQGGNQPQHF	TGTGCCAGCAGGCCAAATCAGGGTGGCAATCAGCCCCAGCATTTT
TRBJ1-5	few	TRBV19	.	CASSIAPYQPQHF	TGTGCCAGTAGTATAGCTCCATATCAGCCCCAGCATTTT
TRBJ2-1	.	TRBV29-1	.	CSVDPSLDEQFF	TGCAGCGTTGATCCTAGCCTGGATGAGCAGTTCTTC
TRBJ1-1	.	TRBV5-5	.	CASSLMVGNTEAFF	TGTGCCAGCAGCTTGATGGTCGGGAACACTGAAGCTTTCTTT
TRBJ2-7	.	TRBV9	TRBD2	CASSADGLAGEQYF	TGTGCCAGCAGCGCCGACGGACTAGCCGGCGAGCAGTACTTC
TRBJ2-2	.	TRBV2	.	CASSVFLGNTGELFF	TGTGCCAGCAGTGTATTCCTAGGAAACACCGGGGAGCTGTTTTTT
TRBJ1-6	.	TRBV10-3	.	CAISESIGGDEGSPLHF	TGTGCCATCAGTGAGTCGATCGGAGGGGACGAGGGATCACCCCTCCACTTT
TRBJ2-7	.	TRBV6-5	.	CATEIYEQYF	TGTGCCACGGAGATCTACGAGCAGTACTTC
TRBJ1-3	once	TRBV7-9	.	CASSLYDGADTIYF	TGTGCCAGCAGCTTATACGATGGGGCCGACACCATATATTTT
TRBJ2-2	few	TRBV7-2	.	CASSPHHGLNGELFF	TGTGCCAGCAGCCCACACCATGGGCTGAACGGGGAGCTGTTTTTT
TRBJ1-5	.	TRBV7-9	.	CASSPRDGNQPQHF	TGTGCCAGCAGCCCCCGGGACGGCAATCAGCCCCAGCATTTT
TRBJ2-3	once	TRBV19	.	CASSMTRSAPDTQYF	TGTGCCAGTAGTATGACCCGAAGTGCACCAGATACGCAGTATTTT
TRBJ2-7	.	TRBV5-5	.	CASSLRGQVNYEQYF	TGTGCCAGCAGCTTGAGGGGCCAGGTAAACTACGAGCAGTACTTC
TRBJ2-1	.	TRBV5-4	.	CASSSRMGYNEQFF	TGTGCCAGCAGCTCCAGGATGGGCTACAATGAGCAGTTCTTC
TRBJ1-4	.	TRBV28	TRBD1	CASSQGGANEKLFF	TGTGCCAGCAGTCAAGGGGGCGCGAATGAAAAACTGTTTTTT
TRBJ2-3	.	TRBV30	TRBD2	CAWTATAGVGTDTQYF	TGTGCCTGGACCGCAACGGCGGGGGTGGGGACAGATACGCAGTATTTT
TRBJ1-2	.	TRBV7-3	.	CASSSLRYGYTF	TGTGCCAGCAGCTCCCTAAGGTATGGCTACACCTTC
TRBJ1-1	.	TRBV19	TRBD1	CASVDRGLGDTEAFF	TGTGCCAGTGTGGACAGGGGGCTAGGGGACACTGAAGCTTTCTTT
TRBJ1-1	.	TRBV3-1/TRBV3-2	.	CASSQDLGRVAFF	TGTGCCAGCAGCCAAGATCTCGGGAGGGTGGCTTTCTTT
TRBJ1-1	.	TRBV18	.	CASSPRTGGNLNTEAFF	TGTGCCAGCTCACCTCGGACGGGGGGGAATTTGAACACTGAAGCTTTCTTT
TRBJ1-2	.	TRBV7-2	.	CASSEIDGSYGYTF	TGTGCCAGCAGCGAGATAGACGGTTCCTATGGCTACACCTTC
TRBJ2-2	.	TRBV7-8	TRBD2	CASSLGLAVNTGELFF	TGTGCCAGCAGCTTAGGCCTAGCGGTGAACACCGGGGAGCTGTTTTTT
TRBJ1-5	.	TRBV7-9	.	CASRPVGSNQPQHF	TGTGCCAGCAGACCGGTAGGGAGCAATCAGCCCCAGCATTTT
TRBJ1-2	.	TRBV7-2	TRBD1	CASSRAGTDYGYTF	TGTGCCAGCAGTCGCGCCGGGACAGACTATGGCTACACCTTC
TRBJ1-2	once	TRBV10-3	TRBD1	CAISEQTGVGYTF	TGTGCCATCAGTGAGCAGACAGGGGTCGGCTACACCTTC